The rows below give T cell receptor beta chains drawn from one sample of a study of response to subunit inactivated influenza vaccine. One entry per CDR3 protein results from TCRdb running MiXCR on the RT-PCR reads. This sample has 170,000 or so distinct CDR3 sequences, with about 11% found just once. Specimen: CD8+ T cells sorted from PBMCs, collected about 24 months after vaccination. The receptors come from a man between 50 and 69 years old who received an inactivated influenza vaccine. The CDR3 runs from the conserved cysteine through the conserved F or W. Each record gives: CDR3 protein, D gene, clone size, V gene, J gene, CDR3 length. A D gene is named only where the DNA matches it firmly. Clone size is stated in some rows and not others, as once, few, many or a class when expanded.

CAWSVLPGYTEAFF	NA	NA	TRBV30	TRBJ1-1	14
CASSLMVWGTDTQYF	NA	NA	TRBV7-9	TRBJ2-3	15
CASSEFGQREETQYF	NA	few	TRBV2	TRBJ2-5	15
CASSLGVGRDNEQFF	NA	few	TRBV7-9	TRBJ2-1	15
CASSAAWVYGYTF	NA	NA	TRBV6-1	TRBJ1-2	13
CASSFGGGTEAFF	NA	few	TRBV12-3/TRBV12-4	TRBJ1-1	13
CASSMLDRGYNEQFF	TRBD1	few	TRBV19	TRBJ2-1	15
CASSFADWETQYF	NA	NA	TRBV28	TRBJ2-5	13
CASTFGGVTNEKLFF	NA	few	TRBV6-7	TRBJ1-4	15
CASSQGETYEQYF	NA	few	TRBV18	TRBJ2-7	13
CSASTLSGRGYEQYF	TRBD2	NA	TRBV20-1	TRBJ2-7	15
CASSYSGVQPQHF	NA	few	TRBV6-5	TRBJ1-5	13
CASSQGRLAGLGEQFF	TRBD2	many	TRBV4-3	TRBJ2-1	16
CASTVGNGRTYNEQFF	NA	NA	TRBV6-1	TRBJ2-1	16
CASSIKGLASNEQFF	TRBD2	few	TRBV19	TRBJ2-1	15
CASSPRTGKETQYF	TRBD1	few	TRBV7-9	TRBJ2-5	14
CASRAGFDTQYF	NA	many	TRBV13	TRBJ2-3	12
CATSLWTGGLETQYF	TRBD1	many	TRBV15	TRBJ2-5	15
CASSSSRSGGASNEQFF	TRBD2	NA	TRBV12-3/TRBV12-4	TRBJ2-1	17
CASSLVRGGVVNTEAFF	NA	many	TRBV13	TRBJ1-1	17
CASSPTGGVTSYNSPLHF	NA	few	TRBV4-2	TRBJ1-6	18
CASSKPGATEAFF	NA	NA	TRBV9	TRBJ1-1	13
CASSLAATNEQFF	NA	few	TRBV7-8	TRBJ2-1	13
CASSPRAAYEQYF	NA	few	TRBV14	TRBJ2-7	13
CASSLGGITGELFF	NA	NA	TRBV7-9	TRBJ2-2	14
CASSSVAGYETQYF	TRBD2	few	TRBV7-9	TRBJ2-5	14
CSARGWIGTYEQYF	NA	few	TRBV20-1	TRBJ2-7	14
CASSLASGYNEQFF	NA	many	TRBV7-9	TRBJ2-1	14
CSVPRDGANYGYTF	NA	NA	TRBV29-1	TRBJ1-2	14
CASSLGGLNTDTQYF	NA	NA	TRBV7-8	TRBJ2-3	15
CSATLRLGPYEQYF	NA	many	TRBV20-1	TRBJ2-7	14
CASSIKQGNTGELFF	NA	many	TRBV5-1	TRBJ2-2	15
CASRGGRVAFF	NA	NA	TRBV4-3	TRBJ1-1	11
CASSSGQIDTEAFF	TRBD1	NA	TRBV7-9	TRBJ1-1	14
CASSLRTALNTEAFF	NA	NA	TRBV13	TRBJ1-1	15
CATMDGFNTEAFF	NA	few	TRBV4-2	TRBJ1-1	13
CASSQGDPSTDTQYF	NA	many	TRBV4-3	TRBJ2-3	15
CASSQDIRSSYEQYF	NA	few	TRBV4-3	TRBJ2-7	15
CASSFLLDRGEDTQYF	TRBD1	few	TRBV6-2/TRBV6-3	TRBJ2-3	16
CASSPDGSSGNTIYF	NA	NA	TRBV4-3	TRBJ1-3	15
CSVEVARAGELFF	NA	NA	TRBV29-1	TRBJ2-2	13
CASTVSNTGELFF	NA	few	TRBV5-1	TRBJ2-2	13
CSAHPPAGPSWGYTF	NA	many	TRBV20-1	TRBJ1-2	15
CSARETRSGSGYEQYF	TRBD2	NA	TRBV20-1	TRBJ2-7	16
CASSDTGYYEQYF	NA	NA	TRBV7-9	TRBJ2-7	13
CATGSGGFSYNEQFF	NA	NA	TRBV4-3	TRBJ2-1	15
CASSIFRGRWNEQFF	NA	NA	TRBV19	TRBJ2-1	15
CASSPWTSQETQYF	TRBD2	few	TRBV9	TRBJ2-5	14
CASSPRAQGYEQYF	TRBD1	many	TRBV18	TRBJ2-7	14
CATSRESAGEQYF	NA	few	TRBV15	TRBJ2-7	13
CASSPRVVNSYNEQFF	NA	many	TRBV4-3	TRBJ2-1	16
CAIRQKTGTGELFF	NA	few	TRBV10-3	TRBJ2-2	14
CASSLVPGDTQYF	NA	NA	TRBV7-8	TRBJ2-3	13
CASSPAGRVSEAFF	NA	many	TRBV7-9	TRBJ1-1	14
CASRGTEKTYNEQFF	NA	few	TRBV2	TRBJ2-1	15